These T cell receptor beta chains were read from a single sample in a study of immune heterogeneity within non-small cell lung tumors. TCRdb reprocessed the multiplex PCR reads via MiXCR and lists one record per CDR3 protein. Of fewer than 7,500 distinct CDR3 sequences in the sample, 20% to 25% are singletons; the top ten hold roughly 17%. Source material: lung tumor tissue. Source of these receptors: a man aged 55 to 69 with non-small cell lung cancer. Both conserved end residues are part of each CDR3. A D gene is named only where the DNA matches it firmly. Clone size is given for some rows only: seen once, a few or many times, or a class if the clone is expanded.

TRBV6-1	medium-sized	NA	TRBJ2-2	CASTNTGELFF	TGTGCCAGCACGAACACCGGGGAGCTGTTTTTT
TRBV11-2	NA	NA	TRBJ2-2	CASSITMNTGEPFF	TGTGCCAGCAGTATCACCATGAACACCGGGGAGCCGTTTTTT
TRBV20-1	many	TRBD2	TRBJ2-1	CSAVLAVDYNEQFF	TGCAGTGCTGTACTAGCGGTAGACTACAATGAGCAGTTCTTC
TRBV6-1	large	NA	TRBJ1-2	CASSPGTNYYGYTF	TGTGCCAGCAGTCCTGGGACGAACTACTATGGCTACACCTTC
TRBV19	medium-sized	TRBD1	TRBJ2-7	CASRPGQYSYEQYF	TGTGCCAGTAGACCGGGACAGTACTCCTACGAGCAGTACTTC
TRBV18	many	NA	TRBJ2-5	CASSPMARETQYF	TGTGCCAGCTCACCGATGGCCAGAGAGACCCAGTACTTC
TRBV20-1	many	NA	TRBJ2-5	CSATWTQQETQYF	TGCAGTGCTACGTGGACACAACAAGAGACCCAGTACTTC
TRBV24-1	medium-sized	NA	TRBJ2-7	CATSDLDEQYF	TGTGCCACCAGTGATTTGGACGAGCAGTACTTC
TRBV6-1	medium-sized	NA	TRBJ2-7	CASSGRGEQYF	TGTGCCAGCTCAGGGAGGGGGGAGCAGTACTTC
TRBV11-3	medium-sized	NA	TRBJ2-2	CASSLAHGELFF	TGTGCCAGCAGCTTAGCACACGGGGAGCTGTTTTTT
TRBV4-2	medium-sized	NA	TRBJ2-7	CASSQDPRTGSGYEQYF	TGTGCCAGCAGCCAAGATCCCCGGACCGGATCAGGATACGAGCAGTACTTC
TRBV4-1	medium-sized	TRBD1	TRBJ1-1	CASSQDKGAFGPGMNTEAFF	TGCGCCAGCAGCCAAGATAAGGGGGCGTTCGGACCAGGCATGAACACTGAAGCTTTCTTT
TRBV5-6	few	TRBD1	TRBJ2-4	CASSSTGGVWYF	TGTGCCAGCAGCTCGACAGGGGGTGTTTGGTACTTC
TRBV6-1	large	TRBD1	TRBJ2-7	CASSRQGITVEQYF	TGTGCCAGCAGTCGACAGGGGATAACCGTCGAGCAGTACTTC
TRBV2	many	NA	TRBJ2-3	CASALATPDTQYF	TGTGCCAGCGCGCTAGCAACGCCAGATACGCAGTATTTT
TRBV6-1	many	TRBD2	TRBJ2-5	CASSPGGGSETQYF	TGTGCCTCTTCGCCGGGGGGGGGATCGGAGACCCAGTACTTC
TRBV28	medium-sized	NA	TRBJ2-3	CASRGPNKDTQYF	TGTGCCAGCAGGGGACCGAATAAAGATACGCAGTATTTT
TRBV19	many	TRBD2	TRBJ2-2	CASSPGLAGVDGELFF	TGTGCCAGTAGCCCGGGACTAGCGGGAGTGGACGGGGAGCTGTTTTTT
TRBV7-2	many	TRBD1	TRBJ1-5	CASSLGTGHQPQHF	TGTGCCAGCAGCTTAGGGACAGGGCATCAGCCCCAGCATTTT
TRBV2	once	NA	TRBJ1-6	CASRPQAINSPLHF	TGTGCCAGCAGACCACAGGCCATAAATTCACCCCTCCACTTT
TRBV11-2	medium-sized	NA	TRBJ2-3	CASSFRTSDTQYF	TGTGCCAGCAGCTTCCGAACGAGTGATACGCAGTATTTT
TRBV20-1	NA	NA	TRBJ1-1	CSAVLTEAFF	TGCAGTGCCGTCTTAACTGAAGCTTTCTTT